This entry lists 15 T cell receptor beta chains sequenced from one sample in a study of CD8 T cells in ankylosing spondylitis. TCRdb fed the 5' RACE reads into MiXCR, producing one record per CDR3 protein. The profile covers 200,000 to 300,000 distinct CDR3 sequences, with over 8.5% appearing a single time and under 7.5% taken by the ten largest. The sequenced sample consisted of blood, either unsorted or a sorted T cell fraction (not recorded which). These TCRs come from a male donor with ankylosing spondylitis or in good health (not recorded which).

The table lists this clonotype with many counts. This rearrangement joins TRBV3-1 to TRBJ2-2, with 8 bases identical to TRBD1. This CDR3 contains 15 residues. J lost 4 bases, V lost 3 bases, and 4 bases had no gene match. Germline V gene lookup returns CDR1 LGHDT and CDR2 YNNKEL (reference sequence). CDR3 region: CASSHQGAGTGELFF. DNA for the CDR3: TGTGCCAGCAGCCACCAGGGGGCCGGCACCGGGGAGCTGTTTTTT.

J is TRBJ1-6 and V is TRBV5-6; a weak D match, TRBD1 (6 bases). The V end was cut by 2 bases, the J end by 11 bases, with 20 bases between. The CDR3 sequence is 16 residues long. The germline CDR1 and CDR2 sequences are SGHDT and YYEEEE. The CDR3 here is CASSFARGALRAPLHF. The CDR3 coding sequence is TGTGCCAGCAGCTTTGCGAGGGGGGCCTTGCGTGCACCCCTCCACTTT. The whole variable domain, filled in from reference TRBV5-6 and TRBJ1-6, reads DAGVTQSPTHLIKTRGQQVTLRCSPKSGHDTVSWYQQALGQGPQFIFQYYEEEERQRGNFPDRFSGHQFPNYSSELNVNALLLGDSALYLCASSFARGALRAPLHFGNGTRLTVT.

Many counts were recorded for this clonotype. V usage is TRBV12-3 or TRBV12-4 and J usage is TRBJ1-2; D remains unclear. The CDR3 spans 13 residues. Trimming pared 6 bases from V and 8 bases from J, leaving 16 bases between. DNA of the CDR3: TGTGCCAGCAGCATCACAGATCTGAGCGGCTACACCTTC. Translation gives CASSITDLSGYTF.

This clonotype was seen at least ten times. The V call is TRBV29-1, the J call TRBJ2-2; 12 nucleotides line up with TRBD2. V was clipped by 6 bases and J by 1 base; unmatched bases: 3. The CDR3 spans 15 residues. The germline gives CDR1 SQVTM, CDR2 ANQGSEA. Written as DNA, the CDR3 is TGCAGCGTGAAACTAGCGGGGGGGAACACCGGGGAGCTGTTTTTT. It yields the protein CSVKLAGGNTGELFF.

This chain links TRBV10-2 with TRBJ1-5; D unclear. Per germline, CDR1 WSHSY and CDR2 SAAADI. V was trimmed by 6 bases and J by 3 bases, leaving 12 bases between them. The CDR3 spans 14 residues. The CDR3 DNA is TGCGCCAGCAGGCCGGACGGGCTCAATCAGCCCCAGCATTTT. Residues: CASRPDGLNQPQHF.

In its sample, this clonotype was seen many times. The V gene is TRBV12-3 or TRBV12-4, the J gene TRBJ2-7, with 9 bases fitting TRBD1. CDR3 length: 16 amino acids. V was pared by 2 bases and J by 6 bases, with 11 bases of the junction left unmatched. The CDR3: CASSLQGTGPNTEQYF. CDR3 nucleotide sequence: TGTGCCAGCAGTTTACAGGGGACAGGGCCAAATACCGAGCAGTACTTC.

This clonotype was observed at least ten times. This chain uses TRBV5-1 with TRBJ2-3; D is undetermined. This CDR3 has 13 residues. CDR1 is SGHRS, CDR2 YFSETQ, per germline. V was trimmed by 8 bases and J by 5 bases, leaving 15 bases between them. The CDR3 sequence is CASMGTAQDTQYF. CDR3 DNA: TGCGCCAGTATGGGAACGGCACAAGATACGCAGTATTTT.

This chain links TRBV11-3 with TRBJ1-1; D possibly corresponds to TRBD1 (5 bases). V lost 2 bases to trimming and J lost 3 bases, with 16 bases between them. The length of the CDR3 is 16 residues. Germline V gives CDR1 SGHNT, CDR2 YENEEA. The CDR3 region is CASSLSWGRDYTEAFF. CDR3 in DNA: TGTGCCAGCAGCTTAAGTTGGGGTAGGGACTACACTGAAGCTTTCTTT.

This clonotype came up many times. The V call is TRBV29-1, the J call TRBJ2-1, with 9 bases fitting TRBD1. V gave up 5 bases and J gave up 3 bases; unmatched junction bases: 5. The CDR3 spans 14 residues. Germline CDR1 and CDR2: SQVTM and ANQGSEA. In nucleotides, the CDR3 is TGCAGCGTTACCCGACAGGGGGTCTACAATGAGCAGTTCTTC. This encodes CSVTRQGVYNEQFF.

This rearrangement joins TRBV7-3 to TRBJ2-2, with 8 bases lining up with TRBD1. Germline V gene sequence: CDR1 SGHTA, CDR2 FQGTGA. CDR3 length equals 13 residues. V shed 5 bases, J shed 7 bases, and the junction held 3 bases outside the gene matches. The CDR3 sequence is CASSPTGGGELFF. The CDR3 nucleotides read TGTGCCAGCAGCCCAACAGGGGGCGGGGAGCTGTTTTTT.

The chain carries TRBV7-3 and TRBJ2-1, with TRBD2 matching 7 bases. CDR1 is SGHTA, CDR2 FQGTGA, per germline. With V trimmed by 1 base and J by 4 bases, 4 bases remained unmatched. The CDR3 consists of 15 residues. The CDR3 reads CASSLMGGPYNEQFF. CDR3 sequence (DNA): TGTGCCAGCAGCTTAATGGGAGGGCCGTACAATGAGCAGTTCTTC.

The V call is TRBV28, the J call TRBJ2-4; TRBD1 matches 7 bases. The CDR3 has 14 amino acids. Germline CDR1 reads MDHEN; CDR2 reads SYDVKM. V shed 6 bases and J 4 bases; nucleotides not matched to a gene: 6. CDR3 loop: CASSPGTVKNIQYF. In DNA form, the CDR3 reads TGTGCCAGCAGCCCCGGGACAGTGAAAAACATTCAGTACTTC.

This clonotype was detected many times. CDR3 protein: CASSRQGNIAGANVLTF. As DNA, the CDR3 is TGTGCCAGCAGTCGACAGGGGAACATCGCTGGGGCCAACGTCCTGACTTTC. The rearrangement uses TRBV6-1 and TRBJ2-6, with TRBD1 matching over 8 bases. CDR3 length: 17 amino acids. J lost 2 bases, V lost 5 bases, and 8 bases had no gene match. Per germline, CDR1 MNHNS and CDR2 SASEGT.

The V call is TRBV7-9, the J call TRBJ1-4; D is perhaps TRBD1 (5 bases). CDR1 SEHNR and CDR2 FQNEAQ come from the germline V gene (reference sequence). The CDR3 is 15 amino acids. The germline V and J ends were trimmed by 4 bases and 5 bases, with 14 bases remaining between them. The CDR3 nucleotides read TGTGCCAGCAGCTGGGTAGCGGGGGTGAATGAAAAACTGTTTTTT. It translates to CASSWVAGVNEKLFF.

This clonotype was seen only a few times. The rearrangement uses TRBV12-3 or TRBV12-4 and TRBJ2-3; maybe TRBD1 (6 bases). Between the trimmed V and J ends, which lost 6 bases and 6 bases, there was a span of 10 bases. The CDR3 runs 12 residues. CDR3 loop: CASRRQGDTQYF. CDR3 DNA: TGTGCCAGCAGGCGGCAGGGGGATACGCAGTATTTT.